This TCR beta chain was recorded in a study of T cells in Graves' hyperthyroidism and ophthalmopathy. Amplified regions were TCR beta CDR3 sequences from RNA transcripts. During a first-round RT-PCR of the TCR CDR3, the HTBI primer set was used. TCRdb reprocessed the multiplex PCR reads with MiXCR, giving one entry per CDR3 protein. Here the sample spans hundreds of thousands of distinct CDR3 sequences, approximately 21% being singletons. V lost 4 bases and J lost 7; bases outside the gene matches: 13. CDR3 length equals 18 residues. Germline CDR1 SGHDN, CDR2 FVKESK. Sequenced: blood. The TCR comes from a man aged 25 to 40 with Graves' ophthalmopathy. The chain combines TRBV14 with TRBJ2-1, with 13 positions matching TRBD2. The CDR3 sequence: CASSPGTSGIGPDNEQFF. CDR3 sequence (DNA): TGTGCCAGCAGCCCGGGGACTAGCGGGATAGGTCCGGATAATGAGCAGTTCTTC.